These 32 T cell receptor beta chains share one sample of origin, sequenced in a study of T cell repertoires in cytomegalovirus infection. TCRdb redid the calling of the reads with MiXCR, one entry per CDR3 protein. The sample carries hundreds of thousands of distinct CDR3 sequences, around 24% recorded once. The sequenced material came from CD8+ T cells from PBMCs. Source of these receptors: a human donor in good health (CMV status not recorded). Some clones in this sample may be carry-over from other donors' samples.

This clonotype turned up a few times. V gene TRBV6-2 or TRBV6-3 combines with J gene TRBJ2-5; TRBD2 might be the D (6 bases). V lost 2 bases and J 0 bases, leaving 7 bases between the germline ends. Germline V gene lookup returns CDR1 MNHEY and CDR2 SVGEGT. CDR3 length: 14 amino acids. CDR3 in amino acids: CASSYREDQETQYF. DNA of the CDR3: TGTGCCAGCAGTTACAGGGAGGACCAAGAGACCCAGTACTTC.

This clonotype was counted ten times or more. J is TRBJ2-1 and V is TRBV7-2; 16 positions agree with TRBD2. The CDR3 has 20 amino acids. Germline trimming cut 2 bases from V and 4 bases from J; bases unmatched to any gene: 11. Germline V gives CDR1 SGHTA, CDR2 FQGNSA. The CDR3 DNA reads as TGTGCCAGCAGCTTATATTCGGACGGGACTAGCGGGGGGGGGTACAATGAGCAGTTCTTC. This sequence encodes CASSLYSDGTSGGGYNEQFF. The entire variable domain, with the rest obtained from reference TRBV7-2 and TRBJ2-1, is as follows: GAGVSQSPSNKVTEKGKDVELRCDPISGHTALYWYRQSLGQGLEFLIYFQGNSAPDKSGLPSDRFSAERTGGSVSTLTIQRTQQEDSAVYLCASSLYSDGTSGGGYNEQFFGPGTRLTVL.

This sequence joins TRBV7-8 and TRBJ1-2; no firm D call. The V end lost 0 bases, the J end lost 6 bases, and 8 bases lay between the germline ends. Germline values: CDR1 SGHVS, CDR2 FQNEAQ. The CDR3 length is 13 residues. CDR3 bases: TGTGCCAGCAGCTTAGCGTACTCCCATGGCTACACCTTC. This codes for CASSLAYSHGYTF.

This clonotype was counted a few times. The CDR3 region is CASSSGPLFGYTF. As DNA, the CDR3 is TGTGCCAGCAGCTCGGGACCGCTGTTTGGCTACACCTTC. This chain links TRBV12-3 or TRBV12-4 with TRBJ1-2; D might be TRBD1 (5 bases). V was clipped by 6 bases and J by 7 bases, with 15 bases between them. The CDR3 spans 13 residues.

This clonotype was observed at least ten times. J is TRBJ2-7 and V is TRBV6-2 or TRBV6-3; 7 positions agree with TRBD2. With V trimmed by 8 bases and J by 0 bases, 10 bases remained unmatched. The CDR3 contains 15 residues. Germline V gives CDR1 MNHEY, CDR2 SVGEGT. The CDR3 sequence: CASSLIGDYSYEQYF. CDR3 DNA: TGTGCCAGCTCCCTAATCGGGGACTACTCCTACGAGCAGTACTTC.

This clonotype occurred many times. The genes are TRBV28 and TRBJ2-3, with D possibly matching TRBD1 (7 bases). The CDR3 consists of 17 residues. The ends were cut back, 0 bases at V and 2 bases at J, with 15 bases in the middle. In germline, CDR1 is MDHEN, CDR2 SYDVKM. CDR3 sequence (DNA): TGTGCCAGCAGTTTATGGGGGGGTGACAGGGACACAGATACGCAGTATTTT. It translates to CASSLWGGDRDTDTQYF. Complete variable domain (other parts from reference TRBV28 and TRBJ2-3): DVKVTQSSRYLVKRTGEKVFLECVQDMDHENMFWYRQDPGLGLRLIYFSYDVKMKEKGDIPEGYSVSREKKERFSLILESASTNQTSMYLCASSLWGGDRDTDTQYFGPGTRLTVL.

This chain links TRBV6-2 or TRBV6-3 with TRBJ2-7, with D perhaps TRBD1 or TRBD2 (5 bases each). Germline V gene lookup returns CDR1 MNHEY and CDR2 SVGEGT. The germline V and J ends were trimmed by 4 bases and 6 bases, with 13 bases remaining between them. The CDR3 contains 13 residues. The CDR3 coding sequence is TGTGCCAGCAGTTGGGGGTGGAGAAGCGAGCAGTACGTC. This sequence encodes CASSWGWRSEQYV.

The chain couples TRBV11-2 to TRBJ2-7; D not certain. Germline assignment: CDR1 SGHAT and CDR2 FQNNGV. Deletions cut 0 bases from V and 0 bases from J, with 18 bases between. CDR3 length equals 18 residues. The CDR3 nucleotides read TGTGCCAGCAGCTTAGATAGAGGCAGAAACTTTAGCTCCTACGAGCAGTACGTC. Its translation: CASSLDRGRNFSSYEQYV.

This clonotype showed up many times. J is TRBJ2-7 and V is TRBV18; D remains unclear. CDR1 and CDR2 from the germline V gene are KGHSH and LQKENI. Trimming stripped 8 bases from V and 2 bases from J, with 16 bases between. CDR3 length equals 14 residues. CDR3 residues: CASSPGAGAYEQYV. For the CDR3, the DNA is TGTGCCAGCAGCCCCGGCGCAGGAGCCTACGAGCAGTACGTC.

In its sample, this clonotype was seen a few times. V and J are TRBV7-9 and TRBJ2-7; TRBD1 matches 8 bases. With V trimmed by 5 bases and J by 7 bases, 10 bases remained unmatched. Germline assignment: CDR1 SEHNR and CDR2 FQNEAQ (reference sequence). The CDR3 sequence is 14 residues long. DNA of the CDR3: TGTGCCAGCAGCCCCAGGACAGGGCCTCAAGAGCAGTACGTC. Encoded protein: CASSPRTGPQEQYV.

This clonotype was recorded a few times. This chain connects TRBV6-2 or TRBV6-3 to TRBJ2-7, with TRBD1 as a possible D gene (6 bases). Deletions cut 2 bases from V and 4 bases from J, with 12 bases between. Germline V gene sequence: CDR1 MNHEY, CDR2 SVGEGT. CDR3 length equals 14 residues. The CDR3, as DNA: TGTGCCAGCAGTTACCTGGACAGTCAGTACGAGCAGTACTTC. Translation gives CASSYLDSQYEQYF.

A few counts support this clonotype. V gene TRBV2 combines with J gene TRBJ2-1; 14 bases are a match to TRBD2. Germline CDR1 SNHLY, CDR2 FYNNEI. The J segment lost 5 bases and the V segment lost 4 bases, leaving 7 bases of the junction unmatched. This CDR3 has 17 amino acids. CDR3 bases: TGTGCCAGCAGTGGGATGATGACTAGCGGGGGGGACAATGAGCAGTTCTTC. Its translation is CASSGMMTSGGDNEQFF.

Only a few counts were recorded for this clonotype. CDR3 region: CASSPELGGARTEAFF. Written as DNA, the CDR3 is TGTGCCAGCAGCCCCGAGCTAGGTGGGGCTAGGACTGAAGCTTTCTTT. The chain employs TRBV6-2 or TRBV6-3 and TRBJ1-1, with D perhaps matching TRBD1 (5 bases). The CDR3 covers 16 residues. V was pared by 6 bases and J by 5 bases, with 22 bases between. The V gene's germline CDR1 is MNHEY and CDR2 SVGEGT.

Many counts were recorded for this clonotype. V and J are TRBV6-6 and TRBJ2-3; maybe TRBD1 (5 bases). CDR3 length equals 14 residues. CDR1 is MNHNY, CDR2 SVGAGI, per germline (reference sequence). The V and J ends lost 8 bases and 2 bases respectively, with 14 bases between them. Here the CDR3 DNA reads TGTGCCAGCCTTCCAGGGTCGGTCACAGATACGCAGTATTTT. Translation: CASLPGSVTDTQYF.

This chain links TRBV12-5 with TRBJ1-2, with unresolved D. The germline V and J ends were trimmed by 3 bases and 6 bases, with 8 bases remaining between them. CDR1 and CDR2 from the germline V gene are LGHNT and FRNRAP. This CDR3 contains 12 residues. DNA of the CDR3: TGTGCTAGTGGTTTTGAAAGGGATGGCTACACCTTC. This sequence encodes CASGFERDGYTF.

This chain connects TRBV28 to TRBJ2-1; 11 bases line up with TRBD2. Unmatched junction bases numbered 9, after V lost 8 bases and J lost 3 bases. The germline V gene has CDR1 MDHEN and CDR2 SYDVKM. This CDR3 has 16 residues. The CDR3: CASCSLAGGLYNEQFF. CDR3 nucleotides: TGTGCCAGCTGTTCCTTAGCGGGGGGGCTCTACAATGAGCAGTTCTTC.

This sequence joins TRBV25-1 and TRBJ1-4; the D is unclear. The germline V gene has CDR1 MGHDK and CDR2 SYGVNS. The CDR3 consists of 15 residues. V was pared by 2 bases and J by 1 base, with 8 bases between. In nucleotides, the CDR3 is TGTGCCAGCAGTGAAACCGCCAGAACTAATGAAAAACTGTTTTTT. It specifies CASSETARTNEKLFF. The full variable domain, with the rest looked up from reference TRBV25-1 and TRBJ1-4, is EADIYQTPRYLVIGTGKKITLECSQTMGHDKMYWYQQDPGMELHLIHYSYGVNSTEKGDLSSESTVSRIRTEHFPLTLESARPSHTSQYLCASSETARTNEKLFFGSGTQLSVL.

This clonotype has at least ten counts. The rearrangement joins TRBV19 to TRBJ2-7; TRBD1 matches at 11 bases. Germline V gene data show CDR1 as LNHDA and CDR2 as SQIVND (reference sequence). V lost 4 bases and J lost 4; bases outside the gene matches: 3. This CDR3 has 14 amino acids. DNA of the CDR3: TGTGCCAGTAGTACCGGACAGGGGGCATACGAGCAGTACTTC. Protein: CASSTGQGAYEQYF.

There are a few counts of this clonotype. The gene calls are TRBV7-3 and TRBJ2-3; 9 bases are shared with TRBD1. Germline trimming cut 6 bases from V and 2 bases from J; bases unmatched to any gene: 9. This CDR3 is built from 16 residues. Germline V gene sequence: CDR1 SGHTA, CDR2 FQGTGA. The CDR3 loop reads CASRPTGGPFTDTQYF. In DNA, the CDR3 is TGTGCCAGCAGGCCTACAGGGGGCCCTTTCACAGATACGCAGTATTTT.

This clonotype was seen more than once but under ten times. The CDR3 is CSATSTTDSNQPQHF. CDR3 coding DNA: TGCAGTGCTACCTCGACGACGGACAGCAATCAGCCCCAGCATTTT. The rearrangement uses TRBV20-1 and TRBJ1-5, with D unclear. The V gene lost 4 bases and the J gene lost 1 base, with 14 bases spanning the gap. Germline-derived CDR1 and CDR2 are DFQATT and SNEGSKA (reference sequence). The CDR3 extends over 15 amino acids.

The genes are TRBV29-1 and TRBJ2-1; possibly TRBD2 for D (6 bases). The CDR3 runs 16 residues. Per germline, CDR1 SQVTM and CDR2 ANQGSEA. V lost 3 bases, J lost 6 bases, and 21 bases lay in between. The CDR3 DNA reads TGCAGCGTTGAGGGCGAAACGGGGGTTTTCCTCAATGAGCAGTTCTTC. Translating it yields CSVEGETGVFLNEQFF.

A few counts support this clonotype. This chain uses TRBV7-8 with TRBJ2-1; D gene uncertain. Germline lookup yields CDR1 SGHVS and CDR2 FQNEAQ. The germline V and J ends were trimmed by 1 base and 2 bases, with 12 bases remaining between them. The CDR3 is made up of 16 amino acids. The CDR3 nucleotides read TGTGCCAGCAGCTTAGGAGCAGGAAGAACCTACAATGAGCAGTTCTTC. Its translation is CASSLGAGRTYNEQFF.

This clonotype has a handful of counts. The V and J genes are TRBV4-1 and TRBJ2-2; 9 bases align to TRBD2. The germline gives CDR1 MGHRA, CDR2 YSYEKL. Trimming at V came to 8 bases and at J to 5 bases, leaving 6 bases not matched to a gene. The CDR3 is 14 residues long. In DNA form, the CDR3 reads TGCGCCAGCGGTGGCACTAGCGGGACCGGGGAGCTGTTTTTT. Translation: CASGGTSGTGELFF.

This rearrangement joins TRBV24-1 to TRBJ2-3; D perhaps matches TRBD1 (6 bases). Germline V lookup: CDR1 KGHDR, CDR2 SFDVKD. Trimming cost V 7 bases and J 6 bases, with 19 bases left between them. This CDR3 spans 15 amino acids. In DNA form, the CDR3 reads TGTGCCACCAGCGATAAGGACAGCCCGAGGGATACGCAGTATTTT. Protein sequence: CATSDKDSPRDTQYF.

The J gene is TRBJ1-6, the V gene TRBV20-1; TRBD1 matches at 10 bases. Germline assignment: CDR1 DFQATT and CDR2 SNEGSKA (reference sequence). The J segment lost 7 bases and the V segment lost 5 bases, leaving 5 bases of the junction unmatched. CDR3 size: 14 residues. The DNA for the CDR3 is TGCAGTGCTCCACCGGACAGGGGGAATTCACCCCTCCACTTT. Encoded protein: CSAPPDRGNSPLHF.

This clonotype was observed at least ten times. V and J are TRBV7-9 and TRBJ2-3; 12 positions match TRBD2. This CDR3 region has 15 residues. After removal of 3 bases from V and 4 bases from J, the junction contained 2 bases not matched to a gene. CDR1 SEHNR and CDR2 FQNEAQ come from the germline V gene (reference sequence). DNA of the CDR3: TGTGCCAGCAGCTTGACTAGCGGGGGCTCAGATACGCAGTATTTT. Translating it yields CASSLTSGGSDTQYF. Complete variable domain (other parts from reference TRBV7-9 and TRBJ2-3): DTGVSQNPRHKITKRGQNVTFRCDPISEHNRLYWYRQTLGQGPEFLTYFQNEAQLEKSRLLSDRFSAERPKGSFSTLEIQRTEQGDSAMYLCASSLTSGGSDTQYFGPGTRLTVL.

This clonotype was detected ten times or more. This rearrangement joins TRBV7-9 to TRBJ2-1; a possible D gene is TRBD2 (6 bases). The V gene lost 8 bases and the J gene lost 3 bases, with 11 bases spanning the gap. Germline V gives CDR1 SEHNR, CDR2 FQNEAQ (reference sequence). This CDR3 comprises 13 residues. The CDR3 region is CASEGLLYNEQFF. The CDR3 coding sequence is TGTGCCAGCGAGGGACTTCTCTACAATGAGCAGTTCTTC.

The CDR3 region has the DNA TGTGCCAGCAGCTTAGGCCGGGGTTACAATGAGCAGTTCTTC. Residues: CASSLGRGYNEQFF. V is TRBV13 and J is TRBJ2-1; D perhaps matches TRBD2 (5 bases). Germline lookup yields CDR1 PRHDT and CDR2 FYEKMQ (reference sequence). CDR3 length equals 14 residues. V shed 0 bases and J shed 4 bases, with 7 bases lying between them.

To note about this clonotype: A read error is possible here, since a much larger clone lies one base away. This rearrangement joins TRBV28 to TRBJ2-2, with TRBD1 identical over 9 bases. Germline V gene lookup returns CDR1 MDHEN and CDR2 SYDVKM. The CDR3 is 15 amino acids. The CDR3 DNA sequence: TGTGTCAGCAGTTGGGACAGGGTAGCCACCGGGGAGCTGTTTTTT. It encodes CVSSWDRVATGELFF.

The chain links TRBV29-1 to TRBJ2-2, with 10 nucleotides matching TRBD2. The germline V gene encodes CDR1 SQVTM and CDR2 ANQGSEA. CDR3 size: 16 residues. With V trimmed by 7 bases and J by 2 bases, 10 bases remained unmatched. In DNA form, the CDR3 reads TGCAGCGGCCAGGGGCTAGCGGGGGCCAACACCGGGGAGCTGTTTTTT. Residues: CSGQGLAGANTGELFF.

This clonotype occurred many times. CDR3 region: CASSFASSSYEQYV. The CDR3 coding sequence is TGTGCCAGCAGTTTTGCCTCGAGCTCCTACGAGCAGTACGTC. The V call is TRBV28, the J call TRBJ2-7, with unresolved D. The germline V and J ends were trimmed by 3 bases and 0 bases, with 9 bases remaining between them. This CDR3 region has 14 residues. CDR1 is MDHEN, CDR2 SYDVKM, per germline.

The table lists this clonotype with a few counts. This rearrangement joins TRBV6-2 or TRBV6-3 to TRBJ2-3, with D perhaps matching TRBD2 (6 bases). The CDR3 spans 17 residues. The germline gives CDR1 MNHEY, CDR2 SVGEGT. V was trimmed by 4 bases and J by 5 bases, leaving 22 bases between them. The CDR3 here is CASSFFPGVGGEDTQYF. CDR3 nucleotides: TGTGCCAGCAGTTTCTTCCCGGGAGTCGGTGGGGAAGATACGCAGTATTTT.